This entry lists 18 T cell receptor beta chains sequenced from one sample in a study of blood T cell repertoires in COVID-19. Some clones are missing from TCRdb's copy, which holds only in-frame ones; the method was immunoSEQ multiplex PCR. The sample contains 200,000 to 300,000 clones, more than 80% of which appear only once. Sequences were obtained from peripheral blood. These receptor sequences come from a woman older than 75 with COVID-19, enrolled during active disease.

This clone was seen a handful of times. The chain has TRBV3-1 (or the pseudogene TRBV3-2) and TRBJ2-7; D may be TRBD2 (5 bases). CDR3 size: 14 residues. The germline gives CDR1 LGHDT, CDR2 YNNKEL (reference sequence). V lost 5 bases to trimming and J lost 4 bases, with 15 bases between them. The CDR3 nucleotides are TGTGCCAGCAGCAGGGAGACTTGGGGATACGAGCAGTACTTC. Translated, it gives CASSRETWGYEQYF.

The chain employs TRBV3-1 (or the pseudogene TRBV3-2) and TRBJ2-7, with D possibly TRBD1 on 6 matching bases. The germline V gene encodes CDR1 LGHDT and CDR2 YNNKEL (reference sequence). The CDR3 extends over 13 amino acids. The V end was cut by 7 bases, the J end by 6 bases, with 16 bases between. CDR3 amino acids: CASTLRGRGEQYF. The CDR3 DNA sequence: TGTGCCAGCACTTTGAGGGGCAGGGGCGAGCAGTACTTC.

The V and J genes are TRBV19 and TRBJ1-4, with D perhaps TRBD1 (5 bases). Trimming removed 7 bases from V and 8 bases from J, with 17 bases in between. Germline V gives CDR1 LNHDA, CDR2 SQIVND (reference sequence). The CDR3 is 14 amino acids. In nucleotides, the CDR3 is TGTGCCAGTAAGAGGACATTGACAGACGAAAAACTGTTTTTT. Protein: CASKRTLTDEKLFF.

V and J are TRBV2 and TRBJ1-5, with D hard to call. Trimming took 5 bases from V and 6 from J, leaving 11 bases between them. This CDR3 has 13 amino acids. Germline V gene lookup returns CDR1 SNHLY and CDR2 FYNNEI. The CDR3 nucleotides read TGTGCCAGCAGTCTAAGCGGGGTTCAGCCCCAGCATTTT. This codes for CASSLSGVQPQHF.

The chain couples TRBV5-1 to TRBJ1-1, with 12 positions matching TRBD1. CDR1 and CDR2 from the germline V gene are SGHRS and YFSETQ. The V segment lost 4 bases and the J segment 1 base; nucleotides outside the gene matches: 5. The CDR3 is 16 residues long. This CDR3 reads CASSEEGQGANTEAFF. DNA of the CDR3: TGCGCCAGCAGCGAGGAGGGACAGGGGGCGAACACTGAAGCTTTCTTT.

The chain employs TRBV11-2 and TRBJ1-4; 8 bases fit TRBD1. Trimming removed 4 bases from V and 5 bases from J; junction bases left unmatched: 6. The CDR3 is 15 amino acids. Germline assignment: CDR1 SGHAT and CDR2 FQNNGV. This CDR3 is CASSSRTGRNEKLFF. CDR3 nucleotide sequence: TGTGCCAGCAGCTCACGGACAGGGAGAAATGAAAAACTGTTTTTT. The variable domain in full, completed from reference TRBV11-2 and TRBJ1-4, reads EAGVAQSPRYKIIEKRQSVAFWCNPISGHATLYWYQQILGQGPKLLIQFQNNGVVDDSQLPKDRFSAERLKGVDSTLKIQPAKLEDSAVYLCASSSRTGRNEKLFFGSGTQLSVL.

The chain recombines TRBV5-1 with TRBJ2-2; tentatively, D is TRBD2 (5 bases). V was clipped by 0 bases and J by 5 bases, with 8 bases between them. This CDR3 is 14 amino acids long. Germline loops: CDR1 SGHRS, CDR2 YFSETQ. CDR3: CASSLVRGTGELFF. The CDR3 nucleotides read TGCGCCAGCAGCTTGGTCCGGGGAACCGGGGAGCTGTTTTTT.

This chain links TRBV7-9 with TRBJ1-1; D not resolved. This CDR3 spans 13 amino acids. Trimming shortened V by 4 bases and J by 6 bases, and 12 bases separated the two germline ends. The germline V gene has CDR1 SEHNR and CDR2 FQNEAQ (reference sequence). The CDR3: CASSSSGGAEAFF. CDR3 nucleotides: TGTGCCAGCAGCTCCTCCGGCGGGGCTGAAGCTTTCTTT.

This chain links TRBV5-1 with TRBJ2-1; 14 positions agree with TRBD2. This CDR3 is built from 17 residues. Germline assignment: CDR1 SGHRS and CDR2 YFSETQ. V shed 0 bases, J shed 7 bases, and the junction held 6 bases outside the gene matches. For the CDR3, the DNA is TGCGCCAGCAGCTTGGGACTAGGGACTAGCGGGAGAAATGAGCAGTTCTTC. It codes for CASSLGLGTSGRNEQFF.

V and J are TRBV11-2 and TRBJ2-7; 9 bases are a match to TRBD1. Germline CDR1 SGHAT, CDR2 FQNNGV. The CDR3 is made up of 16 amino acids. The trim removed 3 bases at V and 4 bases at J, leaving 10 bases unmatched. The CDR3 DNA is TGTGCCAGCAGCTTTAGAAGGGGACAGGGTGGTTACGAGCAGTACTTC. Protein product: CASSFRRGQGGYEQYF.

The rearrangement uses TRBV30 and TRBJ1-1; 9 bases align to TRBD1. Trimming took 7 bases from V and 3 from J; bases not matched to a gene: 6. The CDR3 sequence is 13 residues long. CDR1 GTSNPN and CDR2 SVGIG come from the germline V gene (reference sequence). CDR3 coding DNA: TGTGCCTCAACAGGGGGCGCCGACACTGAAGCTTTCTTT. Its translation is CASTGGADTEAFF.

The chain carries TRBV7-9 and TRBJ1-2; 9 nucleotides agree with TRBD1. V lost 6 bases to trimming and J lost 7 bases; unmatched junction nucleotides: 6. The CDR3 runs to 13 residues. The germline V gene encodes CDR1 SEHNR and CDR2 FQNEAQ (reference sequence). The CDR3 sequence is CASRQGAERGYTF. CDR3 in DNA: TGTGCCAGCAGACAGGGGGCTGAACGTGGCTACACCTTC.

The chain links TRBV5-1 to TRBJ1-1; perhaps TRBD1 as D (6 bases). Germline CDR1 is SGHRS and CDR2 is YFSETQ. The CDR3 is 12 residues long. Trimming pared 3 bases from V and 6 bases from J, leaving 9 bases between. CDR3 protein: CASSSQGPEAFF. The CDR3 nucleotides are TGCGCCAGCAGCTCACAGGGACCTGAAGCTTTCTTT.

This clone was observed a few times. V and J are TRBV4-1 and TRBJ2-7; 16 nucleotides line up with TRBD2. CDR1 is MGHRA, CDR2 YSYEKL, per germline. V gave up 4 bases and J gave up 5 bases; unmatched junction bases: 5. The CDR3 extends over 16 amino acids. This chain's CDR3 is CASSRAGTSGRDEQYF. The CDR3 bases are TGCGCCAGCAGCCGCGCCGGGACTAGCGGGAGGGACGAGCAGTACTTC.

This rearrangement joins TRBV2 to TRBJ2-2, with D possibly matching TRBD2 (6 bases). Germline values: CDR1 SNHLY, CDR2 FYNNEI. Trimming removed 2 bases at V and 2 bases at J, with 9 bases between. CDR3 length: 15 amino acids. CDR3 sequence reads: CASSEWGDNTGELFF. The CDR3 nucleotides read TGTGCCAGCAGTGAATGGGGGGACAACACCGGGGAGCTGTTTTTT.

This clone was observed a handful of times. The chain has TRBV18 and TRBJ1-2, with TRBD1 as a possible D gene (6 bases). Trimming removed 3 bases from V and 4 bases from J, with 9 bases in between. Looked up from germline, CDR1 is KGHSH and CDR2 is LQKENI. This CDR3 region has 13 residues. The CDR3 loop is CASSPDRSYGYTF. For the CDR3, the DNA is TGTGCCAGCTCACCGGACAGATCCTATGGCTACACCTTC.

The CDR3 nucleotides are TGTGCCAGCAGTTACTCGGGCGGGGGGGCGAATGAGCAGTTCTTC. This gives the protein CASSYSGGGANEQFF. This chain connects TRBV6-5 to TRBJ2-1; TRBD2 matches 9 bases. Trimming at V came to 0 bases and at J to 7 bases, leaving 4 bases not matched to a gene. The CDR3 runs to 15 residues. Germline CDR1 is MNHEY and CDR2 is SVGAGI.

V is TRBV7-9 and J is TRBJ2-3; 9 nucleotides align to TRBD2. The CDR3 totals 15 residues. The junction had 9 bases not matched to a gene; V was cut back by 5 bases and J by 6 bases. The germline V gene encodes CDR1 SEHNR and CDR2 FQNEAQ (reference sequence). CDR3 residues: CASSPGTSFEDTQYF. As DNA, the CDR3 is TGTGCCAGCAGCCCCGGGACTAGCTTCGAGGATACGCAGTATTTT.